Below, 23 T cell receptor beta chains from the same sample are listed, as sequenced in a study of blood T cell repertoires in COVID-19. Libraries were prepared by immunoSEQ multiplex PCR; TCRdb keeps only in-frame clonotypes and omits some of them. The table shows approximately 110,000 clones, with approximately 80% occurring only once. Source material: peripheral blood. The source of these receptors is an elderly woman with active or convalescent COVID-19.

V is TRBV5-1 and J is TRBJ2-5; D call uncertain. CDR1 and CDR2 from the germline V gene are SGHRS and YFSETQ. The CDR3 spans 13 residues. Trimming removed 4 bases from V and 4 bases from J, with 11 bases in between. The CDR3 DNA sequence: TGCGCCAGCAGCGATCGGGTGCTAGAGACCCAGTACTTC. It translates to CASSDRVLETQYF.

The chain couples TRBV21-1 to TRBJ2-2; the table names TRBD1, a call not compared with the DNA. TRBV21-1 is annotated as a pseudogene. The CDR3 is made up of 15 amino acids. CDR3 loop: CASSKTGGAAGELFF. The CDR3 DNA reads as TGTGCCAGCAGCAAGACAGGGGGCGCGGCCGGGGAGCTGTTTTTT.

The chain is built from TRBV9 and TRBJ1-1; no definite D call. This CDR3 is built from 13 residues. Between the trimmed V and J ends, which lost 6 bases and 1 base, there was a span of 10 bases. CDR1 and CDR2 (germline): SGDLS, YYNGEE. CDR3 loop: CASNNFGNTEAFF. The CDR3, as DNA: TGTGCCAGCAATAATTTCGGGAACACTGAAGCTTTCTTT.

This rearrangement joins TRBV5-1 to TRBJ1-1, with 9 bases identical to TRBD1. The V gene end was trimmed by 8 bases and the J gene end by 1 base; junction bases not matched to a gene: 15. The CDR3 is made up of 17 amino acids. Per the germline V gene, CDR1 is SGHRS and CDR2 is YFSETQ. The CDR3, as DNA: TGCGCCAGTAAAAGGGGGACAGGGATCTCCGAGAACACTGAAGCTTTCTTT. Encoded protein: CASKRGTGISENTEAFF. The complete variable domain, with remaining parts taken from reference TRBV5-1 and TRBJ1-1, reads KAGVTQTPRYLIKTRGQQVTLSCSPISGHRSVSWYQQTPGQGLQFLFEYFSETQRNKGNFPGRFSGRQFSNSRSEMNVSTLELGDSALYLCASKRGTGISENTEAFFGQGTRLTVV.

The J gene is TRBJ1-5, the V gene TRBV27; D is unresolved. Germline-derived CDR1 and CDR2 are MNHEY and SMNVEV (reference sequence). The CDR3 covers 15 residues. Deletions cut 5 bases from V and 3 bases from J, with 14 bases between. CDR3 sequence: CASSPGLILNQPQHF. CDR3 nucleotide sequence: TGTGCCAGCAGTCCCGGACTGATCCTCAATCAGCCCCAGCATTTT.

The genes are TRBV5-1 and TRBJ1-3; no reliable D call. Trimming stripped 0 bases from V and 0 bases from J, with 7 bases between. The CDR3 runs 15 residues. The germline CDR1 and CDR2 sequences are SGHRS and YFSETQ. CDR3 sequence reads: CASSLDRSSGNTIYF. CDR3 nucleotides: TGCGCCAGCAGCTTGGATCGGAGCTCTGGAAACACCATATATTTT. The full variable domain, completed using reference TRBV5-1 and TRBJ1-3, is KAGVTQTPRYLIKTRGQQVTLSCSPISGHRSVSWYQQTPGQGLQFLFEYFSETQRNKGNFPGRFSGRQFSNSRSEMNVSTLELGDSALYLCASSLDRSSGNTIYFGEGSWLTVV.

The V gene is TRBV5-1, the J gene TRBJ1-4, with 10 bases lining up with TRBD1. CDR3 size: 14 residues. Germline V gene lookup returns CDR1 SGHRS and CDR2 YFSETQ. The trim removed 0 bases at V and 7 bases at J, leaving 0 bases unmatched. Here the CDR3 DNA reads TGCGCCAGCAGCTTGGGGGACAGGGGTGAAAAACTGTTTTTT. Amino acids: CASSLGDRGEKLFF. Looking up the rest from reference TRBV5-1 and TRBJ1-4 gives the full variable domain: KAGVTQTPRYLIKTRGQQVTLSCSPISGHRSVSWYQQTPGQGLQFLFEYFSETQRNKGNFPGRFSGRQFSNSRSEMNVSTLELGDSALYLCASSLGDRGEKLFFGSGTQLSVL.

This sequence joins TRBV20-1 and TRBJ2-4; D remains unclear. V shed 3 bases and J shed 0 bases, with 12 bases lying between them. Germline V gives CDR1 DFQATT, CDR2 SNEGSKA (reference sequence). CDR3 size: 15 residues. In nucleotides, the CDR3 is TGCAGTGCTAGTCCAACACCTCTAGCCAAAAACATTCAGTACTTC. Amino acid sequence: CSASPTPLAKNIQYF.

J is TRBJ1-1 and V is TRBV11-2; 8 nucleotides align to TRBD1. The CDR3 sequence is 14 residues long. Germline CDR1 is SGHAT and CDR2 is FQNNGV. With 3 bases clipped from V and 8 bases from J, the junction kept 8 bases outside the gene matches. The CDR3 is CASSLRGQASEAFF. In DNA form, the CDR3 reads TGTGCCAGCAGCTTGAGGGGACAGGCTTCGGAAGCTTTCTTT. The full variable domain, its missing parts supplied by reference TRBV11-2 and TRBJ1-1, is EAGVAQSPRYKIIEKRQSVAFWCNPISGHATLYWYQQILGQGPKLLIQFQNNGVVDDSQLPKDRFSAERLKGVDSTLKIQPAKLEDSAVYLCASSLRGQASEAFFGQGTRLTVV.

This clone was picked up a small number of times. The CDR3 is CASSFGQGFYEQYF. In nucleotides, the CDR3 is TGTGCCAGCAGTTTCGGACAGGGGTTCTACGAGCAGTACTTC. The chain employs TRBV2 and TRBJ2-7; the match to TRBD1 covers 9 bases. J was trimmed by 3 bases and V by 5 bases; bases with no gene match: 5. Germline-derived CDR1 and CDR2 are SNHLY and FYNNEI. This CDR3 is built from 14 residues. The full variable domain, in which reference TRBV2 and TRBJ2-7 provide the parts outside the CDR3, is EPEVTQTPSHQVTQMGQEVILRCVPISNHLYFYWYRQILGQKVEFLVSFYNNEISEKSEIFDDQFSVERPDGSNFTLKIRSTKLEDSAMYFCASSFGQGFYEQYFGPGTRLTVT.

V gene TRBV3-1 (or the pseudogene TRBV3-2) combines with J gene TRBJ2-1; no clear D. The CDR3 extends over 15 amino acids. The germline gives CDR1 LGHDT, CDR2 YNNKEL (reference sequence). V was shortened by 1 base and J by 5 bases, with 12 bases between the two germline ends. The CDR3 nucleotides are TGTGCCAGCAGCCAAGCTTGGAGTCCAGACAATGAGCAGTTCTTC. Translation gives CASSQAWSPDNEQFF.

This clone was counted once. This chain connects TRBV7-9 to TRBJ1-1; D is perhaps TRBD1 (6 bases). Germline V gene sequence: CDR1 SEHNR, CDR2 FQNEAQ (reference sequence). This CDR3 is built from 16 residues. The V end lost 5 bases, the J end lost 5 bases, and 21 bases lay between the germline ends. Here the CDR3 reads CASSITGTRFRTEAFF. The CDR3 coding sequence is TGTGCCAGCAGCATAACAGGGACCCGCTTCAGGACTGAAGCTTTCTTT. Full variable domain (rest looked up from reference TRBV7-9 and TRBJ1-1): DTGVSQNPRHKITKRGQNVTFRCDPISEHNRLYWYRQTLGQGPEFLTYFQNEAQLEKSRLLSDRFSAERPKGSFSTLEIQRTEQGDSAMYLCASSITGTRFRTEAFFGQGTRLTVV.

This sequence joins TRBV18 and TRBJ1-6, with TRBD1 as a possible D gene (5 bases). Germline CDR1 KGHSH, CDR2 LQKENI. The CDR3 covers 11 residues. Between the trimmed V and J ends, which lost 3 bases and 14 bases, there was a span of 8 bases. The CDR3 sequence is CASSPGGSLHF. In nucleotides, the CDR3 is TGTGCCAGCTCACCGGGGGGATCCCTCCACTTT.

The V gene is TRBV2, the J gene TRBJ1-2, with 8 nucleotides matching TRBD1. The CDR3 has 14 residues. Germline trimming cut 6 bases from V and 2 bases from J; bases unmatched to any gene: 5. Looked up from germline, CDR1 is SNHLY and CDR2 is FYNNEI. The CDR3 loop reads CASRLTGANYGYTF. CDR3 bases: TGTGCCAGCAGGCTGACAGGGGCGAACTATGGCTACACCTTC.

The chain joins TRBV18 to TRBJ2-5; TRBD2 matches 9 bases. The CDR3 consists of 13 residues. V lost 4 bases, J lost 5 bases, and 2 bases stayed unmatched. Germline V gene data show CDR1 as KGHSH and CDR2 as LQKENI. DNA for the CDR3: TGTGCCAGCTCACAGCGGGAGGAGGAGACCCAGTACTTC. Its translation: CASSQREEETQYF.

The V gene is TRBV19, the J gene TRBJ2-7, with a tentative D call TRBD1 (5 bases). The CDR3 has 14 residues. In germline, CDR1 is LNHDA, CDR2 SQIVND (reference sequence). V shed 2 bases and J shed 2 bases, with 10 bases lying between them. The CDR3 bases are TGTGCCAGTAGTATACAGGGCGCCCCCTACGAGCAGTACTTC. Amino acid sequence: CASSIQGAPYEQYF. The whole variable domain, filled in from reference TRBV19 and TRBJ2-7, reads DGGITQSPKYLFRKEGQNVTLSCEQNLNHDAMYWYRQDPGQGLRLIYYSQIVNDFQKGDIAEGYSVSREKKESFPLTVTSAQKNPTAFYLCASSIQGAPYEQYFGPGTRLTVT.

The chain is built from TRBV28 and TRBJ2-5, with TRBD2 matching over 11 bases. CDR3 length equals 15 residues. The V and J ends lost 6 bases and 5 bases, in that order; junction bases with no gene match: 8. CDR1 and CDR2 from the germline V gene are MDHEN and SYDVKM. The CDR3 nucleotides read TGTGCCAGCAGCAAAAGACTAGCGGGAAGGGAGACCCAGTACTTC. It codes for CASSKRLAGRETQYF.

The chain links TRBV7-9 to TRBJ1-2; D possibly corresponds to TRBD1 (6 bases). CDR3 length: 15 amino acids. V was cut by 5 bases and J by 2 bases, with 15 bases left in between. Germline loops: CDR1 SEHNR, CDR2 FQNEAQ (reference sequence). The CDR3: CASSAQSDRNYGYTF. In DNA, the CDR3 is TGTGCCAGCAGCGCGCAATCGGACAGAAACTATGGCTACACCTTC.

This clone occurred once. The chain uses TRBV5-4 and TRBJ1-4; D remains ambiguous. The CDR3 is 18 amino acids. Trimming took 0 bases from V and 0 from J, leaving 15 bases between them. Germline V gives CDR1 SGHNT, CDR2 YYREEE (reference sequence). The CDR3 DNA sequence: TGTGCCAGCAGCTTGGCGATCATGTCCAGGACAACTAATGAAAAACTGTTTTTT. Its translation: CASSLAIMSRTTNEKLFF.

The gene calls are TRBV2 and TRBJ2-7, with a possible D match to TRBD2 (5 bases). CDR3 length: 15 residues. Per germline, CDR1 SNHLY and CDR2 FYNNEI. V was pared by 5 bases and J by 0 bases, with 14 bases between. The CDR3 loop reads CASSSDGLSSYEQYF. In nucleotides, the CDR3 is TGTGCCAGCAGTTCGGACGGACTGAGCTCCTACGAGCAGTACTTC.

As concerns this clone: Other DNA sequences of this sample code for an identical CDR3. V is TRBV3-1 (or the pseudogene TRBV3-2) and J is TRBJ2-5; D uncertain. V was cut by 0 bases and J by 4 bases, with 3 bases left in between. The CDR3 length is 12 residues. Per the germline V gene, CDR1 is LGHDT and CDR2 is YNNKEL (reference sequence). In nucleotides, the CDR3 is TGTGCCAGCAGCCAAGATCGAGAGACCCAGTACTTC. This codes for CASSQDRETQYF.

The chain uses TRBV5-6 and TRBJ2-5; D gene unclear. The V end lost 0 bases, the J end lost 7 bases, and 4 bases lay between the germline ends. Germline CDR1 reads SGHDT; CDR2 reads YYEEEE. The CDR3 totals 11 residues. For the CDR3, the DNA is TGTGCCAGCAGCTTGGTCGGGACCCAGTACTTC. The encoded protein is CASSLVGTQYF.

The J gene is TRBJ2-3, the V gene TRBV6-2 or TRBV6-3; no reliable D call. Trimming took off 5 bases at V and 1 base at J, with 13 bases between the two ends. This CDR3 comprises 15 residues. The germline gives CDR1 MNHEY, CDR2 SVGEGT. In DNA form, the CDR3 reads TGTGCCAGCAGTCCGTTCGGGTTAGGCACAGATACGCAGTATTTT. Its translation: CASSPFGLGTDTQYF.